Sequencing of this T cell receptor (beta chain) was carried out in a study of tumor-infiltrating lymphocytes in localized non-small cell lung cancer. Assay used: immunoSEQ multiplex PCR; TCRdb lists only in-frame clones, some missing. The sample holds under 35,000 clones, over 75% seen once. Study-wide points: No link was found between tumor T-cell fraction and recurrence-free survival.

As regards this clone: What it binds is unknown.

Germline CDR1 is MDHEN and CDR2 is SYDVKM. The CDR3 is 15 residues long. V lost 6 bases and J lost 4; bases outside the gene matches: 8. The sequence was collected from a human donor with non-small cell lung cancer. The rearrangement uses TRBV28 and TRBJ2-7; TRBD1 aligns across 11 bases. Sequencing used lung tumor tissue. The CDR3 DNA reads TGTGCCAGCAGCCCCCTGGACAGGGGGCTTTACGAGCAGTACTTC. It codes for CASSPLDRGLYEQYF.